Following are 15 T cell receptor beta chains from one sample sequenced in a study of blood T cell repertoires in COVID-19 (dated by TCRdb to 2020 to 2022). To prepare the library, the immunoSEQ multiplex PCR assay was applied. TCRdb obtained this table from immuneACCESS and retained in-frame rearrangements with V and J assigned. These tables miss some clones; where compared with another copy, unresolved V genes account for less than half of the shortfall, and the remainder is unexplained. The sample table shows around 150,000 clones, and 87% are seen once. The ten top clones hold over 3.5% of the sample. Sample: peripheral blood. The receptor set was obtained from a woman in her sixties with active or convalescent COVID-19.

This chain uses TRBV7-9 with TRBJ2-7, with 11 bases lining up with TRBD1. The CDR3 has 15 residues. The V segment lost 4 bases and the J segment 4 bases; nucleotides outside the gene matches: 6. The V gene's germline CDR1 is SEHNR and CDR2 FQNEAQ (reference sequence). Here the CDR3 DNA reads TGTGCCAGCAGCTCCCGGGACAGGGGGAAATACGAGCAGTACTTC. This sequence encodes CASSSRDRGKYEQYF.

V usage is TRBV5-1 and J usage is TRBJ2-1, with D tentatively TRBD2 (6 bases). This CDR3 is 16 amino acids long. Germline V gene sequence: CDR1 SGHRS, CDR2 YFSETQ. V lost 0 bases to trimming and J lost 12 bases, with 22 bases between them. The CDR3 loop is CASSLALGGGEGWQFF. As DNA, the CDR3 is TGCGCCAGCAGCTTGGCCCTGGGCGGAGGGGAAGGCTGGCAGTTCTTC.

The chain has TRBV6-2 or TRBV6-3 and TRBJ1-4; unclear D gene. V lost 2 bases and J 8 bases, leaving 18 bases between the germline ends. The CDR3 contains 16 residues. CDR1 MNHEY and CDR2 SVGEGT come from the germline V gene. CDR3 in amino acids: CASSYARRVRGEKLFF. CDR3 DNA sequence: TGTGCCAGCAGTTACGCTCGGCGCGTTCGAGGAGAAAAACTGTTTTTT.

The chain links TRBV5-4 to TRBJ1-1; D not certain. Germline V gives CDR1 SGHNT, CDR2 YYREEE (reference sequence). The V and J ends lost 4 bases and 1 base respectively, with 2 bases between them. This CDR3 comprises 11 residues. CDR3 amino acids: CASSRNTEAFF. DNA of the CDR3: TGTGCCAGCAGCCGGAACACTGAAGCTTTCTTT.

The rearrangement joins TRBV19 to TRBJ2-3; D ambiguous. The V and J ends lost 5 bases and 5 bases respectively, with 14 bases between them. The germline CDR1 and CDR2 sequences are LNHDA and SQIVND (reference sequence). The CDR3 contains 14 residues. The CDR3 here is CASSPNYERDTQYF. The CDR3, as DNA: TGTGCCAGTAGTCCTAACTACGAAAGAGATACGCAGTATTTT.

J is TRBJ1-2 and V is TRBV5-4, with no clear D. The CDR3 is 17 amino acids. V shed 4 bases and J shed 6 bases, with 25 bases lying between them. CDR1 is SGHNT and CDR2 is YYREEE in the germline V gene (reference sequence). This CDR3 reads CASSPGLHGLEEDGYTF. CDR3 bases: TGTGCCAGCAGCCCGGGTCTTCACGGGCTCGAGGAGGATGGCTACACCTTC.

This chain uses TRBV5-4 with TRBJ2-5; 14 nucleotides align to TRBD2. V dropped 4 bases and J dropped 7; count of bases not matched to a gene: 6. Germline lookup yields CDR1 SGHNT and CDR2 YYREEE (reference sequence). The CDR3 has 15 residues. CDR3 sequence reads: CASSTGTSGGGTQYF. The CDR3 DNA follows: TGTGCCAGCAGCACCGGGACTAGCGGGGGAGGGACCCAGTACTTC.

The chain employs TRBV5-1 and TRBJ2-2; D may be TRBD2 (6 bases). The V end was cut by 4 bases, the J end by 7 bases, with 17 bases between. The CDR3 covers 15 residues. Germline CDR1 SGHRS, CDR2 YFSETQ. The CDR3 protein is CASSPRGEHGGELFF. CDR3 coding DNA: TGCGCCAGCAGCCCCCGCGGGGAGCATGGCGGGGAGCTGTTTTTT. Variable domain in full (rest from reference TRBV5-1 and TRBJ2-2): KAGVTQTPRYLIKTRGQQVTLSCSPISGHRSVSWYQQTPGQGLQFLFEYFSETQRNKGNFPGRFSGRQFSNSRSEMNVSTLELGDSALYLCASSPRGEHGGELFFGEGSRLTVL.

This chain uses TRBV30 with TRBJ2-7; 9 bases map to TRBD2. The J segment lost 2 bases and the V segment lost 4 bases, leaving 9 bases of the junction unmatched. Germline assignment: CDR1 GTSNPN and CDR2 SVGIG (reference sequence). The CDR3 contains 15 residues. CDR3 sequence reads: CAWTDPGLATYEQYF. For the CDR3, the DNA is TGTGCCTGGACTGACCCGGGACTAGCTACCTACGAGCAGTACTTC. The full variable domain, its missing parts supplied by reference TRBV30 and TRBJ2-7, is SQTIHQWPATLVQPVGSPLSLECTVEGTSNPNLYWYRQAAGRGLQLLFYSVGIGQISSEVPQNLSASRPQDRQFILSSKKLLLSDSGFYLCAWTDPGLATYEQYFGPGTRLTVT.

The chain couples TRBV5-8 to TRBJ2-7; D may be TRBD1 (5 bases). CDR1 and CDR2 (germline): SGHTS, YDEGEE. V dropped 5 bases and J dropped 0 bases, with 9 bases sitting between them. The CDR3 loop spans 13 amino acids. DNA for the CDR3: TGTGCCAGCAGTCTCAGGGCCTCCTACGAGCAGTACTTC. Protein sequence: CASSLRASYEQYF. Supplemented by reference TRBV5-8 and TRBJ2-7, the full variable domain reads EAGVTQSPTHLIKTRGQQATLRCSPISGHTSVYWYQQALGLGLQFLLWYDEGEERNRGNFPPRFSGRQFPNYSSELNVNALELEDSALYLCASSLRASYEQYFGPGTRLTVT.

The rearrangement links TRBV6-1 to TRBJ1-3; D is uncertain. Between the trimmed V and J ends, which lost 1 base and 0 bases, there was a span of 7 bases. The CDR3 length is 15 residues. From germline, CDR1 is MNHNS and CDR2 SASEGT. The CDR3 DNA sequence: TGTGCCAGCAGTGAAGGCAGGATCTCTGGAAACACCATATATTTT. Amino acids: CASSEGRISGNTIYF.

The chain has TRBV9 and TRBJ1-3, with 10 positions matching TRBD1. This CDR3 region has 15 residues. Unmatched junction bases numbered 3, after V lost 4 bases and J lost 2 bases. CDR1 is SGDLS and CDR2 is YYNGEE in the germline V gene. CDR3 DNA sequence: TGTGCCAGCAGCTCGACAGGGGGCACTGGAAACACCATATATTTT. Its protein is CASSSTGGTGNTIYF.

The chain joins TRBV19 to TRBJ1-1; TRBD1 aligns across 7 bases. V lost 7 bases and J lost 0; bases outside the gene matches: 11. CDR1 LNHDA and CDR2 SQIVND come from the germline V gene (reference sequence). The CDR3 totals 16 residues. In DNA form, the CDR3 reads TGTGCCAGTACCCTCGGGCTAACAGGGGTGAACACTGAAGCTTTCTTT. Translating gives CASTLGLTGVNTEAFF.

Notes on this clone: One end of the junction does not line up with germline, which may come from a read error. This chain joins TRBV10-3 and TRBJ1-2; 7 bases are a match to TRBD1. Per germline, CDR1 ENHRY and CDR2 SYGVKD. The CDR3 totals 14 residues. In nucleotides, the CDR3 is TGTGCCATCAGTGACATACAGGGGAACTACGGCTACACCTTC. It yields the protein CAISDIQGNYGYTF.

CDR3 in amino acids: CASSLTGVDSPLHF. CDR3 nucleotide sequence: TGTGCCAGCAGTCTGACAGGGGTTGATTCACCCCTCCACTTT. The chain joins TRBV27 to TRBJ1-6; TRBD1 aligns across 8 bases. Germline V CDR1 and CDR2: MNHEY, SMNVEV (reference sequence). This CDR3 is 14 amino acids long. The junction had 5 bases not matched to a gene; V was cut back by 5 bases and J by 8 bases.